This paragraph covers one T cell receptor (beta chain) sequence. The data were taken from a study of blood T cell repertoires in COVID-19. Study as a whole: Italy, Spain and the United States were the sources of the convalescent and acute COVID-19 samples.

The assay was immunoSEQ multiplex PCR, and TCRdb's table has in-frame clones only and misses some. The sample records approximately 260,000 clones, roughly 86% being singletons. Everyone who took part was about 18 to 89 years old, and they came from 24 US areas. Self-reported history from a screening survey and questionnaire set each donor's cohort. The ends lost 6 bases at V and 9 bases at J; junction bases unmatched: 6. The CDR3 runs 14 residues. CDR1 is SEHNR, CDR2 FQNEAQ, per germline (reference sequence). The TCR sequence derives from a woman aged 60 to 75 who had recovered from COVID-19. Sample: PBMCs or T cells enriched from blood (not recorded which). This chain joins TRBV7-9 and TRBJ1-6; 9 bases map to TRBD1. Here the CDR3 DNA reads TGTGCCAGCAGTGAGGGGACAGGGAGTTCACCCCTCCACTTT. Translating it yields CASSEGTGSSPLHF.